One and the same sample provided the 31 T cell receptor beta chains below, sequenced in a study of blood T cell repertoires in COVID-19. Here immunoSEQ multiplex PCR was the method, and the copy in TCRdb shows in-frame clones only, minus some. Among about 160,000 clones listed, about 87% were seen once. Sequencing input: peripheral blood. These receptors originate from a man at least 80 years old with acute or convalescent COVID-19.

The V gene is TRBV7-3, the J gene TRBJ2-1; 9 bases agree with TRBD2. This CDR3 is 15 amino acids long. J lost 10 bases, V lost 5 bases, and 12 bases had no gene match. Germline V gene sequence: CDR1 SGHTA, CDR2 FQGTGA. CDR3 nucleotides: TGTGCCAGCAGCCCCTTAGCGGGAGTAGGAAGGGAGCAGTTCTTC. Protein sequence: CASSPLAGVGREQFF.

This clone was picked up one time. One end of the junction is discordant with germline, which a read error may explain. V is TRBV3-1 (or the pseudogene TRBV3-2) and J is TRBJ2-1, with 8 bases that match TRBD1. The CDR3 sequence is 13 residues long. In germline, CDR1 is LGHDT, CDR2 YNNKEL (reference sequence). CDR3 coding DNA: TGTGCCAGCAGCGAGACAGGGGCCCTAGGCAGGGTCTTC. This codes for CASSETGALGRVF.

Written as DNA, the CDR3 is TGTGCCAGCAGCTTTGCGGACAGGGGGGCGGTGAACACTGAAGCTTTCTTT. Translated, it gives CASSFADRGAVNTEAFF. The chain carries TRBV7-9 and TRBJ1-1; 10 nucleotides line up with TRBD1. Germline-derived CDR1 and CDR2 are SEHNR and FQNEAQ (reference sequence). J lost 0 bases, V lost 3 bases, and 7 bases had no gene match. This CDR3 is built from 17 residues.

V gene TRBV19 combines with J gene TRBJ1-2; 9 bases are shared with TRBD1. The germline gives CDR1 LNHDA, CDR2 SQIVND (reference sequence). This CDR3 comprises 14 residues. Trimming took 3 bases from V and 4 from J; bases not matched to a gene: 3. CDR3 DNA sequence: TGTGCCAGTAGTATGGGGACAGGGACCTATGGCTACACCTTC. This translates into CASSMGTGTYGYTF. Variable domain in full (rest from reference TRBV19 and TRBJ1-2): DGGITQSPKYLFRKEGQNVTLSCEQNLNHDAMYWYRQDPGQGLRLIYYSQIVNDFQKGDIAEGYSVSREKKESFPLTVTSAQKNPTAFYLCASSMGTGTYGYTFGSGTRLTVV.

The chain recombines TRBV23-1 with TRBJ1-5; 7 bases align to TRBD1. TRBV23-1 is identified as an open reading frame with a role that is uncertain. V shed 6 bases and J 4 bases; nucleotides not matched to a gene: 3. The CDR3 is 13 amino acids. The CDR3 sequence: CASRGTENQPQHF. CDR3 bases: TGCGCCAGCAGGGGGACAGAGAATCAGCCCCAGCATTTT.

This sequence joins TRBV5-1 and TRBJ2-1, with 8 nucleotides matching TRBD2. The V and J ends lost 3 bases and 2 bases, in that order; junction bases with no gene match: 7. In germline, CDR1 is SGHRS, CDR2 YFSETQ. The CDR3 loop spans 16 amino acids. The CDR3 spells CASSYGSSGAYNEQFF. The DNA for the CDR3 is TGCGCCAGCAGCTACGGGAGTAGCGGGGCCTACAATGAGCAGTTCTTC.

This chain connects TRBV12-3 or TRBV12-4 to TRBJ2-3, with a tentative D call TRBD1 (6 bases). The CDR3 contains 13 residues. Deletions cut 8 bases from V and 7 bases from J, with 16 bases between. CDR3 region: CASGGSAFYTQYF. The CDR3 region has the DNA TGTGCCAGCGGGGGCTCGGCTTTCTATACGCAGTATTTT.

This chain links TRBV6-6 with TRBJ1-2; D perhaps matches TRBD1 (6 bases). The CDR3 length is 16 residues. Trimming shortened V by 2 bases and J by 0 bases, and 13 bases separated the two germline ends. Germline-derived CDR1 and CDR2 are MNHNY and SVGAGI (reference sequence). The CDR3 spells CASSYVGQRSNYGYTF. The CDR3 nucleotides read TGTGCCAGCAGTTACGTTGGACAGAGGTCTAACTATGGCTACACCTTC.

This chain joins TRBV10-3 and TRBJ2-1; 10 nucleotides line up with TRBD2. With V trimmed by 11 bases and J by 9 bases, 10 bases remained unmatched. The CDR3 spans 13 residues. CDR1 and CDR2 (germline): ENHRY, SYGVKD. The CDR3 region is CASSGGLATEQFF. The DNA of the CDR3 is TGTGCCTCATCAGGGGGACTAGCGACTGAGCAGTTCTTC.

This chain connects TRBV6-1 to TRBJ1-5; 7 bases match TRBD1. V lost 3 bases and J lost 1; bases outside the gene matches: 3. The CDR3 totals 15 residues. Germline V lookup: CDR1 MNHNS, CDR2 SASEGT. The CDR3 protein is CASSETGRSNQPQHF. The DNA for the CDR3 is TGTGCCAGCAGTGAGACAGGGAGGAGCAATCAGCCCCAGCATTTT.

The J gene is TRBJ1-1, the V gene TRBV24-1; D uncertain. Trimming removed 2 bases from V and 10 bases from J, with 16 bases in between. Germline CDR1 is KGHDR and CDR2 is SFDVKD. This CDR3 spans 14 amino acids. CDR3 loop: CATSDSLEARGAFF. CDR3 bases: TGTGCCACCAGTGATTCTTTGGAGGCCCGGGGAGCTTTCTTT.

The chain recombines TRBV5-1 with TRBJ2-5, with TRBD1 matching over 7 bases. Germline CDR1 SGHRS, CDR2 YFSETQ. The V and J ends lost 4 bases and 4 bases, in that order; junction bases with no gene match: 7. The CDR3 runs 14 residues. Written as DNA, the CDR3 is TGCGCCAGCAGCAAAGATACAGGGGTAGAGACCCAGTACTTC. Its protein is CASSKDTGVETQYF.

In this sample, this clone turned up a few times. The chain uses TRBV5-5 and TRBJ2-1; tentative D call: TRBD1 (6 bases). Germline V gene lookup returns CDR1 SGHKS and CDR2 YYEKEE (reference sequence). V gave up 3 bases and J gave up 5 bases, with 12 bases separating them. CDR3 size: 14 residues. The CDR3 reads CASSWGTSNNEQFF. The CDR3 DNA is TGTGCCAGCAGCTGGGGGACAAGTAACAATGAGCAGTTCTTC.

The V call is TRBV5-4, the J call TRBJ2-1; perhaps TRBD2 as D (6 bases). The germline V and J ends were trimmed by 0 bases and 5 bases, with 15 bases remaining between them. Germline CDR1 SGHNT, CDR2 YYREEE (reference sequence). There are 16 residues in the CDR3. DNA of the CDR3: TGTGCCAGCAGCTTGGAGCTAGCGCAAGCTAACAATGAGCAGTTCTTC. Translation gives CASSLELAQANNEQFF.

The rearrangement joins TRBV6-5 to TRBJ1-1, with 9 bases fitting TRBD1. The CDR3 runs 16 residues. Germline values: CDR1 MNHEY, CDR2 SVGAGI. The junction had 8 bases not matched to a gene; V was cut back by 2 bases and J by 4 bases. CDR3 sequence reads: CASSYRRTGVGTEAFF. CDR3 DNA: TGTGCCAGCAGTTACCGAAGGACAGGGGTGGGCACTGAAGCTTTCTTT.

The CDR3 is CAWSVRGQLVVEQYF. The CDR3 DNA reads TGTGCCTGGAGTGTACGGGGACAGCTGGTGGTCGAGCAGTACTTC. The rearrangement links TRBV30 to TRBJ2-7; 7 bases match TRBD1. J was trimmed by 6 bases and V by 0 bases; bases with no gene match: 11. The CDR3 extends over 15 amino acids. Per germline, CDR1 GTSNPN and CDR2 SVGIG (reference sequence). The full variable domain, in which reference TRBV30 and TRBJ2-7 provide the parts outside the CDR3, is SQTIHQWPATLVQPVGSPLSLECTVEGTSNPNLYWYRQAAGRGLQLLFYSVGIGQISSEVPQNLSASRPQDRQFILSSKKLLLSDSGFYLCAWSVRGQLVVEQYFGPGTRLTVT.

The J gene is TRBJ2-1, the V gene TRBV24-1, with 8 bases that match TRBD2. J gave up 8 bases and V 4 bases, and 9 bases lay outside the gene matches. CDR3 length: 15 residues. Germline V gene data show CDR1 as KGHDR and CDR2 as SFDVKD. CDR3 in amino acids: CATSDPPGRADEQFF. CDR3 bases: TGTGCCACCAGTGACCCTCCCGGGAGGGCGGATGAGCAGTTCTTC.

The DNA for the CDR3 is TGTGCCTGGAGTGTAGGGGACACCAATCAGCCCCAGCATTTT. Its translation: CAWSVGDTNQPQHF. The chain carries TRBV30 and TRBJ1-5; D might be TRBD1 (6 bases). Trimming took off 0 bases at V and 3 bases at J, with 9 bases between the two ends. CDR1 is GTSNPN, CDR2 SVGIG, per germline (reference sequence). The CDR3 sequence is 14 residues long.

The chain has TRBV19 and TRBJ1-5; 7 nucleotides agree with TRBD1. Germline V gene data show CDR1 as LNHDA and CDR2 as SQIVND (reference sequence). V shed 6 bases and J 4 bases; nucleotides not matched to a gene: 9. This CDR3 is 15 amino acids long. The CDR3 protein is CASSAGTVVNQPQHF. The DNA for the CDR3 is TGTGCCAGTAGCGCCGGGACAGTCGTAAATCAGCCCCAGCATTTT.

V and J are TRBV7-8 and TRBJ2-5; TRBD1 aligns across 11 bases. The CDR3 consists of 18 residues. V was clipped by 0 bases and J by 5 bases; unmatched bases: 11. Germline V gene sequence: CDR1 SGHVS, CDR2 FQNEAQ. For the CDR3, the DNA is TGTGCCAGCAGCTTAGCGTCGGGACAGGGGGAGCTACCCGAGACCCAGTACTTC. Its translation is CASSLASGQGELPETQYF.

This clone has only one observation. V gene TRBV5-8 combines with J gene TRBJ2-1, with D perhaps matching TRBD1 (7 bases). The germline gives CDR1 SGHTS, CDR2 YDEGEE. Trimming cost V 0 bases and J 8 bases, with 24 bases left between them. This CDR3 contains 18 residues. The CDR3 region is CASSLAGRGRFYSDEQFF. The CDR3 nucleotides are TGTGCCAGCAGCTTGGCCGGCAGGGGGAGGTTTTATAGCGATGAGCAGTTCTTC.

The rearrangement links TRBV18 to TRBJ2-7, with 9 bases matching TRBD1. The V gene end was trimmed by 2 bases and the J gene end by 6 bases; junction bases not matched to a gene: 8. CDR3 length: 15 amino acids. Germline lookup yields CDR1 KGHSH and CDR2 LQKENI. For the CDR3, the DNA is TGTGCCAGCTCACCAATGGGACAGGGCTTGGGCGAGCAGTACTTC. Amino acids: CASSPMGQGLGEQYF. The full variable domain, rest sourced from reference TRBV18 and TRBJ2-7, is NAGVMQNPRHLVRRRGQEARLRCSPMKGHSHVYWYRQLPEEGLKFMVYLQKENIIDESGMPKERFSAEFPKEGPSILRIQQVVRGDSAAYFCASSPMGQGLGEQYFGPGTRLTVT.

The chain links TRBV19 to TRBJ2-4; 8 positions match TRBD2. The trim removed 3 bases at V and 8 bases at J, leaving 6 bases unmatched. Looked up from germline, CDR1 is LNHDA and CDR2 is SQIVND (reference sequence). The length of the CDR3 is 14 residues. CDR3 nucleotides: TGTGCCAGTAGTATCGGGGGGGCCGTGGACATTCAGTACTTC. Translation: CASSIGGAVDIQYF.

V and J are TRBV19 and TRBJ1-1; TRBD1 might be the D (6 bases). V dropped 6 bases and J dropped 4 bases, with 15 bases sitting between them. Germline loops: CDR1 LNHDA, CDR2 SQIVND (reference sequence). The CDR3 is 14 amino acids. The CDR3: CASRLDSVATEAFF. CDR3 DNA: TGTGCCAGTAGATTGGACAGCGTAGCCACTGAAGCTTTCTTT.

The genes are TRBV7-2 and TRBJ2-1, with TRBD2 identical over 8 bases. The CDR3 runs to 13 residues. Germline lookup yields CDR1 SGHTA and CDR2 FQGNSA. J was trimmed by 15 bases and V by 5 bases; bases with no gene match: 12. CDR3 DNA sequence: TGTGCCAGCAGCCCCCCCGGGACTAGGTATCGGTTCTTC. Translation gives CASSPPGTRYRFF.

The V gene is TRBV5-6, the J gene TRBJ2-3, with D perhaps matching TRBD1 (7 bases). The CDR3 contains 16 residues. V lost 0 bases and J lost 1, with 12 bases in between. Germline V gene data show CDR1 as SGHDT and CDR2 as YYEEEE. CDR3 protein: CASSLARGARTDTQYF. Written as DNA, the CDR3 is TGTGCCAGCAGCTTGGCCAGGGGGGCTCGCACAGATACGCAGTATTTT.

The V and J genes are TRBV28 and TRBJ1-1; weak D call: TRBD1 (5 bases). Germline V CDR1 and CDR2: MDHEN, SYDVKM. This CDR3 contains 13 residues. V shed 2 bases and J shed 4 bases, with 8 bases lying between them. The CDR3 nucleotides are TGTGCCAGCAGTTTACGACAGTCCACTGAAGCTTTCTTT. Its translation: CASSLRQSTEAFF.

This CDR3 is CASRGGGSSYNEQFF. The CDR3 bases are TGTGCCAGCCGGGGGGGAGGGAGCTCCTACAATGAGCAGTTCTTC. The chain is built from TRBV6-5 and TRBJ2-1; 8 nucleotides agree with TRBD2. This CDR3 spans 15 amino acids. Germline assignment: CDR1 MNHEY and CDR2 SVGAGI. V was clipped by 8 bases and J by 0 bases; unmatched bases: 6.

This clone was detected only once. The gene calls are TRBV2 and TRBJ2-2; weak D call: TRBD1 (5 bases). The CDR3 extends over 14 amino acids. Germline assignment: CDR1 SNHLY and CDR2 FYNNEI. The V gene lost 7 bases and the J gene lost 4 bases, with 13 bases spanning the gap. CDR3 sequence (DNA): TGTGCCAGCAACAGGTATACGAGCACCGGGGAGCTGTTTTTT. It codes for CASNRYTSTGELFF.

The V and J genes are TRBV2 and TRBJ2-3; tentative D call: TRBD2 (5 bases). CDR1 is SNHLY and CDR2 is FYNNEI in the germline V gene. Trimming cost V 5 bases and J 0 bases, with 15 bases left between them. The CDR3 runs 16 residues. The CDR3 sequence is CASSRRGQWSTDTQYF. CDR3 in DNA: TGTGCCAGCAGTCGGCGCGGGCAATGGAGCACAGATACGCAGTATTTT. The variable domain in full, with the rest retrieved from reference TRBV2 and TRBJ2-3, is EPEVTQTPSHQVTQMGQEVILRCVPISNHLYFYWYRQILGQKVEFLVSFYNNEISEKSEIFDDQFSVERPDGSNFTLKIRSTKLEDSAMYFCASSRRGQWSTDTQYFGPGTRLTVL.

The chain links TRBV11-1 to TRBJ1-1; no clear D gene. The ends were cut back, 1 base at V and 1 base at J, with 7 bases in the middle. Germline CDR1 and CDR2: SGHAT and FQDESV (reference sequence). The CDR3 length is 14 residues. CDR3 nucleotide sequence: TGTGCCAGCAGCTTAGTTGACAAGAACACTGAAGCTTTCTTT. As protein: CASSLVDKNTEAFF.